The 5 T cell receptor beta chains listed next were all sequenced from one sample in a study of T-cell memory formation after mild COVID-19 (dated by TCRdb to the early 2020s). The library was generated by 5' RACE. The sequencer was an Illumina NovaSeq 6000. In TCRdb, the public reads were trimmed at Q25 with fastp and aligned with MiXCR, with productive beta chains retained. Entries that share a CDR3 protein sequence are merged under the most common genes and DNA. For this sample there are about 400,000 distinct CDR3 sequences; roughly 14% appear just once. In total, the top ten clones hold around a fifth of the sample. The sequencing sample was made of PBMCs or a T cell subset sorted from them (not recorded which). Receptor source: a man between 18 and 29 years old who had mild COVID-19 (a few samples of this study predate the infection). The sample titles of this study are shuffled in the database, so cell type and time point are left out; the donor was told from shared clones.

DNA for the CDR3: TGTGCCAGCAGGTCCAGGGGGGGGACCACTGAAGCTTTCTTT. This translates into CASRSRGGTTEAFF. J is TRBJ1-1 and V is TRBV2; 7 bases are shared with TRBD1. Germline V gives CDR1 SNHLY, CDR2 FYNNEI. J gave up 4 bases and V 6 bases, and 8 bases lay outside the gene matches. CDR3 length: 14 amino acids.

The chain is built from TRBV6-5 and TRBJ2-3, with D uncertain. The CDR3 loop spans 15 amino acids. CDR1 and CDR2 (germline): MNHEY, SVGAGI. The V gene lost 0 bases and the J gene lost 4 bases, with 11 bases spanning the gap. For the CDR3, the DNA is TGTGCCAGCAGTTACTCTTTCAGACCAGCAGATACGCAGTATTTT. Translated, it gives CASSYSFRPADTQYF.

There are a few counts of this clonotype. The chain links TRBV19 to TRBJ2-5, with 9 bases lining up with TRBD2. V was clipped by 3 bases and J by 5 bases; unmatched bases: 7. In germline, CDR1 is LNHDA, CDR2 SQIVND (reference sequence). The CDR3 is made up of 15 amino acids. The DNA of the CDR3 is TGTGCCAGTAGTATGGGCGGGGGGGCCTCCGAGACCCAGTACTTC. This encodes CASSMGGGASETQYF. The full variable domain, in which reference TRBV19 and TRBJ2-5 provide the parts outside the CDR3, is DGGITQSPKYLFRKEGQNVTLSCEQNLNHDAMYWYRQDPGQGLRLIYYSQIVNDFQKGDIAEGYSVSREKKESFPLTVTSAQKNPTAFYLCASSMGGGASETQYFGPGTRLLVL.

The rearrangement links TRBV11-1 to TRBJ2-3; 11 bases match TRBD2. CDR1 is SGHAT and CDR2 is FQDESV in the germline V gene (reference sequence). J gave up 2 bases and V 5 bases, and 3 bases lay outside the gene matches. CDR3 size: 15 residues. The CDR3: CASSRTSGFTDTQYF. The DNA for the CDR3 is TGTGCCAGCAGCCGGACTAGCGGGTTCACAGATACGCAGTATTTT.

The CDR3: CSASGQGGTYEQYF. CDR3 in DNA: TGCAGTGCTAGTGGACAGGGAGGGACCTACGAGCAGTACTTC. The rearrangement uses TRBV20-1 and TRBJ2-7, with TRBD1 as a possible D gene (8 bases). Trimming took off 3 bases at V and 2 bases at J, with 14 bases between the two ends. CDR3 length equals 14 residues. From germline, CDR1 is DFQATT and CDR2 SNEGSKA (reference sequence).